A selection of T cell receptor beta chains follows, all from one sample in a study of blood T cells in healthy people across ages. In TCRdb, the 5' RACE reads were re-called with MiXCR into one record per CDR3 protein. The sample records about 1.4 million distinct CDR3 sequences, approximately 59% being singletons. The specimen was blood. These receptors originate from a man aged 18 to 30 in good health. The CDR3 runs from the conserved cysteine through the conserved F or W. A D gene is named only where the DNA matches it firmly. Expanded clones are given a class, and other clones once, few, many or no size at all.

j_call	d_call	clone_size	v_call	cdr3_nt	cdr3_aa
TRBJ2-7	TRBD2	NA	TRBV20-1	TGCAGTGCTAGAGACTTTTTAGCGGGGCCCTCCTACGAGCAGTACTTC	CSARDFLAGPSYEQYF
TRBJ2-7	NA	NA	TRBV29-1	TGCAGCGTTGTGCCCGTACAGGGCTACGAGCAGTACTTC	CSVVPVQGYEQYF
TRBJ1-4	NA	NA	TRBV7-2	TGTGCCAGCAGGGCGGCGCCTAATGAAAAACTGTTTTTT	CASRAAPNEKLFF
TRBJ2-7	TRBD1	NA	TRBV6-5	TGTGTCAGCGGACTGGGACAGGGAGGGTACGAGCAGTACTTC	CVSGLGQGGYEQYF
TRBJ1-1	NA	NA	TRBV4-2	TGTGCCGCTAGACCTGGCGCGAACACTGAAGCTTTCTTT	CAARPGANTEAFF
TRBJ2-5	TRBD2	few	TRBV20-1	TGCAGTGCTAGAGGAAGCGGGGGGTGGGAGACCCAGTACTTC	CSARGSGGWETQYF
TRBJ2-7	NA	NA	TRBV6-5	TGTGCCAGCAGTTACTGGCAGGGCAGCGACGAGCAGTACTTC	CASSYWQGSDEQYF
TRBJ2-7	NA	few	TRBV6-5	TGTGCCAGCAGTTACATGGCGGAGAACTACGAGCAGTACTTC	CASSYMAENYEQYF
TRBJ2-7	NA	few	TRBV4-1	TGCGCCAGCAGCCAAGTAGGGGGAGGGAAGGACGAGCAGTACTTC	CASSQVGGGKDEQYF
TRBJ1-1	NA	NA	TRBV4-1	TGCGCCAGCAGTCCGGATCCGAACACTGAAGCTTTCTTT	CASSPDPNTEAFF
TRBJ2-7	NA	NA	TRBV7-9	TGCGCCAGCAGAGGACTACTCTACGAGCAGTACTTC	CASRGLLYEQYF
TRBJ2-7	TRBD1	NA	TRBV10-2	TGCGCCAGCAGATTTACAGGACAGGGGGGCTACGAGCAGTACTTC	CASRFTGQGGYEQYF
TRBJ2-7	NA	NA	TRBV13	TGTGCCAGCAGCTTAAAAGCAGCGTCCTACGAGCAGTACTTC	CASSLKAASYEQYF
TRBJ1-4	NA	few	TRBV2	TGTGCCAGCAGTGAAGAGGGGCGCCGAAAACTGTTTTTT	CASSEEGRRKLFF
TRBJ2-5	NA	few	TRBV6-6	TGTGCCAGCAAAGCACAGGCGAGAAACCCCCCTGCGGAGACCCAGTACTTC	CASKAQARNPPAETQYF
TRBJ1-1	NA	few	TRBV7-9	TGTGCCAGCAGCTTAGCGCAGGGGATGAACACTGAAGCTTTCTTT	CASSLAQGMNTEAFF
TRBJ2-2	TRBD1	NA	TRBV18	TGTGCCAGCTCACAGGGACAGGGGAGGAACACCGGGGAGCTGTTTTTT	CASSQGQGRNTGELFF
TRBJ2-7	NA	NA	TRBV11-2	TGTGCCAGCAGCTTAGGACACGGGGCTATTACCTACGAGCAGTACTTC	CASSLGHGAITYEQYF
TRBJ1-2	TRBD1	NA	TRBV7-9	TGTGCCAGCAGCTCGGACAGGGAAGGGGGCTACACCTTC	CASSSDREGGYTF
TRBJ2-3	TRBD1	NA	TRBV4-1	TGCGCCAGCAGCCAAGTCGACAGGGGGAGCACAGGTACGCAGTATTTT	CASSQVDRGSTGTQYF
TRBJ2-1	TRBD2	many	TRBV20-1	TGCAGTGCTCCTCAAGAGGTCGGGACTAGCAATGAGCAGTTCTTC	CSAPQEVGTSNEQFF
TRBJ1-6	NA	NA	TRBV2	TGTGCCAGCAGTCGACAGCGAAGGGATTCACCCCTCCACTTT	CASSRQRRDSPLHF
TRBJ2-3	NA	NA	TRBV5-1	TGCGCCAGCTTCGAGGGGGACACAGATACGCAGTATTTT	CASFEGDTDTQYF
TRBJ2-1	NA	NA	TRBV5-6	TGTGCCAGCAGCGGGACGTTAACAGGGTCTAGCATCTCCTACAATGAGCAGTTCTTC	CASSGTLTGSSISYNEQFF
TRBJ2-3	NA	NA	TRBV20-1	TGCAGTGCTAGAGTTATATCCAGCACAGATACGCAGTATTTT	CSARVISSTDTQYF
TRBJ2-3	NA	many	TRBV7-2	TGTGCCAGCAGCTTGGACTACACAGATACGCAGTATTTT	CASSLDYTDTQYF
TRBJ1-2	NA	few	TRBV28	TGTGCCAGCAGTTATCGGAGGAACTATGGCTACACCTTC	CASSYRRNYGYTF
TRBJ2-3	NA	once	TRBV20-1	TGCAGTGCTAGAGATCGACGCCTAGGCACAGATACGCAGTATTTT	CSARDRRLGTDTQYF
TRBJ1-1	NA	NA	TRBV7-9	TGTGCCAGCAGCACCTGGGGGCCGGAAGAAGCTTTCTTT	CASSTWGPEEAFF
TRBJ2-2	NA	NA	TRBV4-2	TGTGCCAGCAGCCAAGGCCTTAGTACCGTGGGGCCCACCGGGGAGCTGTTTTTT	CASSQGLSTVGPTGELFF